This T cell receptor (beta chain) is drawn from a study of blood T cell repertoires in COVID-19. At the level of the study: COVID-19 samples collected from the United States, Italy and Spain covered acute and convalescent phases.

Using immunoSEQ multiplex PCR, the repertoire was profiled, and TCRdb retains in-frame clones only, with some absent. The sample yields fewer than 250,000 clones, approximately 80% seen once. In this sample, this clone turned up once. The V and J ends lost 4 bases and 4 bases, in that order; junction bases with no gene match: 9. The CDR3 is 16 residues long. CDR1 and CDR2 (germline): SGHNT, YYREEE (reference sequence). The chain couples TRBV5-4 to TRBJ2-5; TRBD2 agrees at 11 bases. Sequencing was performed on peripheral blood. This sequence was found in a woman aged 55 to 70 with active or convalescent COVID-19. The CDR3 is CASSPGIAGGRETQYF. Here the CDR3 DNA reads TGTGCCAGCAGCCCCGGTATAGCGGGGGGGCGAGAGACCCAGTACTTC.